A single TCR beta chain is shown here with its context. The target antigen is unknown. The protocol was immunoSEQ multiplex PCR, while the TCRdb copy is restricted to in-frame clones and leaves out a portion. This table has 2 million to 3 million clones, more than 90% appearing once. The germline V gene encodes CDR1 ENHRY and CDR2 SYGVKD. The CDR3 length is 12 residues. This sample stems from a study of shared clonotypes between healthy human individuals. Study observations and caveats: It was observed that approximately 5% of naive CD4 clonotypes were shared across a handful of donors. Non-shared clonotypes showed lower generation probabilities than clonotypes common to all four donors.

This TCR was sampled from a man younger than 35 in good health. The sequenced sample was naive CD4+ T cells sorted from blood. As to subset: CD45RA+ positively selected. V gene TRBV10-3 combines with J gene TRBJ2-5; TRBD1 matches 7 bases. The last part of the DNA fits TRBJ2-7 better; the J call may be wrong. Here the CDR3 reads CATSDREYEQYF. In DNA, the CDR3 is TGTGCCACTTCAGACAGGGAATACGAGCAGTACTTC.